Below, one T cell receptor (beta chain) is given with its context. The sample belongs to a study of blood T cell repertoires in COVID-19. Seattle patient enrollment occurred during active infection, with longitudinal follow-up thereafter. V gave up 1 base and J gave up 8 bases, with 9 bases separating them. The CDR3 extends over 13 amino acids. Germline CDR1 and CDR2: SEHNR and FQNEAQ (reference sequence). Here immunoSEQ multiplex PCR was the method, and the copy in TCRdb shows in-frame clones only, minus some. The table records some 300,000 clones, around 89% of them present only once. This chain uses TRBV7-9 with TRBJ2-1, with D uncertain. The receptor comes from a woman between 45 and 65 years old with COVID-19, enrolled during active disease. The specimen sequenced was peripheral blood. The CDR3 is CASSLVSRYEQFF. The CDR3, as DNA: TGTGCCAGCAGCTTAGTTAGCCGCTATGAGCAGTTCTTC.